These 23 T cell receptor beta chains originate from one sample sequenced in a study of T-cell memory formation after mild COVID-19. TCRdb analysed the 5' RACE reads with MiXCR anew, one entry per CDR3 protein. This table has roughly 510,000 distinct CDR3 sequences, 17% appearing once. Material: PBMCs or a T cell subset sorted from them (not recorded which). Receptors were obtained from an adult woman who had mild COVID-19 (a few samples of this study predate the infection). Cell type and time point are not known.

This clonotype has just one count. This chain uses TRBV6-2 or TRBV6-3 with TRBJ1-2, with a weak D call TRBD1 (6 bases). The CDR3 has 14 amino acids. Per germline, CDR1 MNHEY and CDR2 SVGEGT. The V end was cut by 2 bases, the J end by 2 bases, with 9 bases between. This CDR3 reads CASSYGTQNYGYTF. The CDR3 DNA sequence: TGTGCCAGCAGTTACGGGACACAAAACTATGGCTACACCTTC.

V usage is TRBV18 and J usage is TRBJ1-4; 8 bases line up with TRBD1. In germline, CDR1 is KGHSH, CDR2 LQKENI. Losses at the gene ends were 6 bases for V and 3 bases for J; bases not matched to a gene: 6. The CDR3 has 15 amino acids. The CDR3 is CASSLGQGSNEKLFF. The DNA for the CDR3 is TGTGCCAGCTCCCTCGGACAGGGATCTAATGAAAAACTGTTTTTT.

For the CDR3, the DNA is TGTGCCAGCAGTGAAGACGACAGCCTAAACACTGAAGCTTTCTTT. The encoded protein is CASSEDDSLNTEAFF. The rearrangement links TRBV6-1 to TRBJ1-1, with a possible D match to TRBD1 (5 bases). CDR1 is MNHNS and CDR2 is SASEGT in the germline V gene. The CDR3 has 15 amino acids. The V end lost 1 base, the J end lost 2 bases, and 11 bases lay between the germline ends.

This clonotype was seen a few times. The rearrangement links TRBV5-5 to TRBJ1-2; D possibly corresponds to TRBD1 (5 bases). From germline, CDR1 is SGHKS and CDR2 YYEKEE (reference sequence). V dropped 2 bases and J dropped 4 bases, with 12 bases sitting between them. The CDR3 sequence is 14 residues long. CDR3 protein: CASSLVRGSYGYTF. In DNA, the CDR3 is TGTGCCAGCAGCTTAGTAAGGGGAAGCTATGGCTACACCTTC.

This chain joins TRBV4-1 and TRBJ2-3; TRBD2 matches at 9 bases. This CDR3 is 16 amino acids long. Unmatched junction bases numbered 5, after V lost 4 bases and J lost 0 bases. Per the germline V gene, CDR1 is MGHRA and CDR2 is YSYEKL. This CDR3 reads CASSLASGASTDTQYF. Here the CDR3 DNA reads TGCGCCAGCAGCCTTGCTAGCGGGGCAAGCACAGATACGCAGTATTTT.

This clonotype showed up just a few times. The chain carries TRBV12-3 or TRBV12-4 and TRBJ2-2; D ambiguous. The germline V and J ends were trimmed by 10 bases and 0 bases, with 15 bases remaining between them. The CDR3 totals 15 residues. The chain's CDR3 is CATRNGQSNTGELFF. The CDR3 DNA reads TGTGCCACCCGTAATGGGCAGTCGAACACCGGGGAGCTGTTTTTT.

The chain uses TRBV12-3 or TRBV12-4 and TRBJ1-1; weak D call: TRBD1 (5 bases). The length of the CDR3 is 14 residues. Trimming stripped 5 bases from V and 5 bases from J, with 15 bases between. CDR3 sequence reads: CASSPFGGRTEAFF. The CDR3 DNA reads TGTGCCAGCAGTCCGTTCGGGGGGAGAACTGAAGCTTTCTTT.

The chain couples TRBV15 to TRBJ2-7; the D gene is possibly TRBD2 (8 bases). Germline lookup yields CDR1 LNHNV and CDR2 YYDKDF (reference sequence). This CDR3 spans 17 amino acids. V gave up 0 bases and J gave up 12 bases, with 27 bases separating them. DNA for the CDR3: TGTGCCACCAGCAGAGATCAGGGGGATAGCGGGAAAAATCGCCTGTACTTC. This encodes CATSRDQGDSGKNRLYF.

This clonotype was counted only a few times. The chain is built from TRBV5-1 and TRBJ2-3; 9 bases agree with TRBD2. Germline CDR1 is SGHRS and CDR2 is YFSETQ. The CDR3 consists of 18 residues. With V trimmed by 4 bases and J by 0 bases, 12 bases remained unmatched. The CDR3 DNA is TGCGCCAGCAGCCCGGGAAGAGCGGGGGGATATAGCACAGATACGCAGTATTTT. Its translation: CASSPGRAGGYSTDTQYF.

This clonotype was observed a handful of times. This sequence joins TRBV7-3 and TRBJ1-3; D may be TRBD1 (5 bases). The CDR3 consists of 16 residues. Germline assignment: CDR1 SGHTA and CDR2 FQGTGA. V lost 5 bases and J lost 0, with 14 bases in between. CDR3 amino acids: CASSLGHPLSGNTIYF. The CDR3 DNA is TGTGCCAGCAGCCTAGGACATCCGCTCTCTGGAAACACCATATATTTT.

This clonotype was found a few times. J is TRBJ2-7 and V is TRBV5-1; perhaps TRBD2 as D (5 bases). CDR1 is SGHRS and CDR2 is YFSETQ in the germline V gene. This CDR3 is built from 17 residues. The germline V and J ends were trimmed by 0 bases and 2 bases, with 18 bases remaining between them. This CDR3 reads CASSLVMGRGIPYEQYF. CDR3 DNA sequence: TGCGCCAGCAGCTTGGTAATGGGAAGAGGGATCCCCTACGAGCAGTACTTC.

The sample holds a few counts of this clonotype. This chain connects TRBV9 to TRBJ1-1, with D unclear. The CDR3 has 15 amino acids. V was shortened by 6 bases and J by 4 bases, with 19 bases between the two germline ends. Germline CDR1 reads SGDLS; CDR2 reads YYNGEE. The chain's CDR3 is CASNPLPDVSTEAFF. The DNA of the CDR3 is TGTGCCAGCAACCCCCTCCCGGACGTGTCCACTGAAGCTTTCTTT.

V gene TRBV13 combines with J gene TRBJ2-3; 11 bases are shared with TRBD2. J lost 5 bases, V lost 6 bases, and 22 bases had no gene match. Germline V gene lookup returns CDR1 PRHDT and CDR2 FYEKMQ (reference sequence). The CDR3 is 20 residues long. CDR3: CASSQPFHPGSGGAGDTQYF. CDR3 bases: TGTGCCAGCAGTCAACCGTTCCACCCCGGTAGCGGGGGGGCTGGAGATACGCAGTATTTT.

This chain links TRBV7-2 with TRBJ2-1, with a tentative D call TRBD2 (5 bases). The germline V gene has CDR1 SGHTA and CDR2 FQGNSA. The CDR3 has 15 amino acids. Trimming cost V 5 bases and J 0 bases, with 11 bases left between them. The CDR3 here is CASSPDFSSYNEQFF. The CDR3 DNA sequence: TGTGCCAGCAGCCCGGACTTCAGCTCCTACAATGAGCAGTTCTTC.

This clonotype was counted between two and nine times. The chain carries TRBV5-1 and TRBJ1-1; maybe TRBD1 (6 bases). The CDR3 is 14 residues long. The V end was cut by 3 bases, the J end by 7 bases, with 16 bases between. Germline V CDR1 and CDR2: SGHRS, YFSETQ. The CDR3 bases are TGCGCCAGCAGCTCGCGGGGGCTTGAGAATGAAGCTTTCTTT. Translation gives CASSSRGLENEAFF. The variable domain in full, completed from reference TRBV5-1 and TRBJ1-1, reads KAGVTQTPRYLIKTRGQQVTLSCSPISGHRSVSWYQQTPGQGLQFLFEYFSETQRNKGNFPGRFSGRQFSNSRSEMNVSTLELGDSALYLCASSSRGLENEAFFGQGTRLTVV.

This clonotype was picked up many times. The chain links TRBV7-9 to TRBJ2-1, with D possibly TRBD1 on 5 matching bases. Looked up from germline, CDR1 is SEHNR and CDR2 is FQNEAQ (reference sequence). V lost 8 bases, J lost 4 bases, and 18 bases lay in between. This CDR3 region has 15 residues. CDR3 sequence reads: CASGYTAGLYNEQFF. The CDR3 nucleotides are TGTGCCAGCGGGTACACGGCAGGGCTTTACAATGAGCAGTTCTTC. Complete variable domain (other parts from reference TRBV7-9 and TRBJ2-1): DTGVSQNPRHKITKRGQNVTFRCDPISEHNRLYWYRQTLGQGPEFLTYFQNEAQLEKSRLLSDRFSAERPKGSFSTLEIQRTEQGDSAMYLCASGYTAGLYNEQFFGPGTRLTVL.

This clonotype was detected a few times. J is TRBJ2-7 and V is TRBV5-1, with 8 bases lining up with TRBD2. CDR3 length: 16 residues. J lost 0 bases, V lost 4 bases, and 9 bases had no gene match. Germline V gene data show CDR1 as SGHRS and CDR2 as YFSETQ. The CDR3 region has the DNA TGCGCCAGCAGCGGGGTAGCGGGACCCCCCTCCTACGAGCAGTACTTC. As protein: CASSGVAGPPSYEQYF. The whole variable domain, filled in from reference TRBV5-1 and TRBJ2-7, reads KAGVTQTPRYLIKTRGQQVTLSCSPISGHRSVSWYQQTPGQGLQFLFEYFSETQRNKGNFPGRFSGRQFSNSRSEMNVSTLELGDSALYLCASSGVAGPPSYEQYFGPGTRLTVT.

The rearrangement uses TRBV7-3 and TRBJ1-1, with D hard to call. The germline gives CDR1 SGHTA, CDR2 FQGTGA. This CDR3 is 16 amino acids long. Between the trimmed V and J ends, which lost 4 bases and 10 bases, there was a span of 25 bases. Here the CDR3 reads CASSSQPSLSSTGAFF. Written as DNA, the CDR3 is TGTGCCAGCAGCTCCCAACCTTCGTTATCCTCAACGGGAGCTTTCTTT.

The chain has TRBV9 and TRBJ2-2; D may be TRBD1 (6 bases). Germline CDR1 is SGDLS and CDR2 is YYNGEE. V was trimmed by 5 bases and J by 2 bases, leaving 19 bases between them. The CDR3 loop spans 17 amino acids. The CDR3 nucleotides are TGTGCCAGCAGGAACCGGGGCCAGGGGCCCAACACCGGGGAGCTGTTTTTT. It encodes CASRNRGQGPNTGELFF.

This clonotype was recorded many times. This chain uses TRBV7-2 with TRBJ2-3, with unresolved D. This CDR3 contains 15 residues. V lost 2 bases and J 0 bases, leaving 9 bases between the germline ends. The germline V gene has CDR1 SGHTA and CDR2 FQGNSA. The CDR3 loop is CASSLSLLSTDTQYF. DNA of the CDR3: TGTGCCAGCAGCTTAAGCCTACTGAGCACAGATACGCAGTATTTT.

This clonotype was seen a few times. This chain joins TRBV5-6 and TRBJ2-1; 10 bases map to TRBD2. There are 17 residues in the CDR3. With V trimmed by 0 bases and J by 10 bases, 13 bases remained unmatched. Looked up from germline, CDR1 is SGHDT and CDR2 is YYEEEE. In nucleotides, the CDR3 is TGTGCCAGCAGCTTGGGATGGGGGACTAGCGTCATTGGCGAGCAGTTCTTC. Protein sequence: CASSLGWGTSVIGEQFF.

The rearrangement links TRBV4-1 to TRBJ2-7; tentatively, D is TRBD2 (6 bases). Trimming took 4 bases from V and 0 from J, leaving 16 bases between them. Germline V gene lookup returns CDR1 MGHRA and CDR2 YSYEKL. This CDR3 is built from 16 residues. The DNA for the CDR3 is TGCGCCAGCAGCCCTCCGCCGGGGGTCCTCTCCTACGAGCAGTACTTC. This encodes CASSPPPGVLSYEQYF.

This clonotype was seen a handful of times. The rearrangement links TRBV6-5 to TRBJ2-3, with D possibly TRBD1 on 6 matching bases. V lost 4 bases and J lost 4, with 30 bases in between. There are 20 residues in the CDR3. Germline CDR1 MNHEY, CDR2 SVGAGI. The CDR3, as DNA: TGTGCCAGCAGTTCCCAATATACGGCCCGCCAGGGGTACACCCCAGATACGCAGTATTTT. This gives the protein CASSSQYTARQGYTPDTQYF.